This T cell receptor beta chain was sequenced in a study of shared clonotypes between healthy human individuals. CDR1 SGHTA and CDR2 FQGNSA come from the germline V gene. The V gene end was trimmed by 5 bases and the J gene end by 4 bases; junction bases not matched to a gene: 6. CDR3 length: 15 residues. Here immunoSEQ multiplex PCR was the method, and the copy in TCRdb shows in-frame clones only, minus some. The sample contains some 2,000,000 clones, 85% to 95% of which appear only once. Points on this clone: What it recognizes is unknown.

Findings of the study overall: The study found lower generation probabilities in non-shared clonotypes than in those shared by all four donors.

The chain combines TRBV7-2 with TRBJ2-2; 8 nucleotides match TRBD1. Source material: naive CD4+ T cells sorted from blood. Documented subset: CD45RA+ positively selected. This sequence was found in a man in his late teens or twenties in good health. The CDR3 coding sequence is TGTGCCAGCAGCCCCAGGGGGCCGAGCACCGGGGAGCTGTTTTTT. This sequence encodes CASSPRGPSTGELFF. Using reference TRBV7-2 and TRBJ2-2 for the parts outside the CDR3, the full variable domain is GAGVSQSPSNKVTEKGKDVELRCDPISGHTALYWYRQSLGQGLEFLIYFQGNSAPDKSGLPSDRFSAERTGGSVSTLTIQRTQQEDSAVYLCASSPRGPSTGELFFGEGSRLTVL.